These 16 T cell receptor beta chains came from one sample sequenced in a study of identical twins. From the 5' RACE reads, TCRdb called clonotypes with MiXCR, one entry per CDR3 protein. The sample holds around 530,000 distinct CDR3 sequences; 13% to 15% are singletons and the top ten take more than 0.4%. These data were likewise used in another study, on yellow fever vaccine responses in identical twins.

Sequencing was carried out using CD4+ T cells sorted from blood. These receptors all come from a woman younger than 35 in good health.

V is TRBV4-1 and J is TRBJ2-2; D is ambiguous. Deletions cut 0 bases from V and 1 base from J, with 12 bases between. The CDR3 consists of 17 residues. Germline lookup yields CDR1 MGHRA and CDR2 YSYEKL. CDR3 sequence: CASSQDSVHRNTGELFF. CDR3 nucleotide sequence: TGCGCCAGCAGCCAAGATTCGGTACACCGGAACACCGGGGAGCTGTTTTTT.

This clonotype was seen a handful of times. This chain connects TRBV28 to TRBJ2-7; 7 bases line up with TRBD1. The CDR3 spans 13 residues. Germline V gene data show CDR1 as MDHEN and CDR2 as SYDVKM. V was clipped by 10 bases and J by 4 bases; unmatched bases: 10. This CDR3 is CAIRRTGSYEQYV. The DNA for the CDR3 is TGTGCCATCCGCCGGACAGGCTCTTACGAGCAGTACGTC.

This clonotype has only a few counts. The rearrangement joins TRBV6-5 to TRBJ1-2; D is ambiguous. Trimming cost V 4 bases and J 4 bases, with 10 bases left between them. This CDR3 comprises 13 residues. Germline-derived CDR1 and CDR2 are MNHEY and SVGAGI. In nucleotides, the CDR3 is TGTGCCAGCAGTTCCAGGACGGGCTATGGCTACACCTTC. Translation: CASSSRTGYGYTF.

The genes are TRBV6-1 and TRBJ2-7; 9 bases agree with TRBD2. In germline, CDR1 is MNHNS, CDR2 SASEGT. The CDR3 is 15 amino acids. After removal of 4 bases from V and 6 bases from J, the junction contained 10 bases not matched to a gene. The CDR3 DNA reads TGTGCCAGCAGTGCCAGCGGGGGGCAAGTCTTCGAGCAGTACTTC. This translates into CASSASGGQVFEQYF.

CDR3 region: CSGEKAGELFF. The CDR3 bases are TGCAGCGGGGAAAAGGCCGGGGAGCTGTTTTTT. The chain combines TRBV20-1 with TRBJ2-2; D is perhaps TRBD2 (5 bases). The germline V gene encodes CDR1 DFQATT and CDR2 SNEGSKA (reference sequence). This CDR3 has 11 amino acids.

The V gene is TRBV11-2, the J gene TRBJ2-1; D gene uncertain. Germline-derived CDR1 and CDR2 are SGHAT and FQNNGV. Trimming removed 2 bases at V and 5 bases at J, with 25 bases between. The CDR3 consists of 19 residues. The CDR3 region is CASSLLGAVNPPANNEQFF. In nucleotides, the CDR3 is TGTGCCAGCAGCTTATTAGGTGCGGTCAACCCACCCGCAAACAATGAGCAGTTCTTC. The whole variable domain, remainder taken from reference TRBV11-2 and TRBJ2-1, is EAGVAQSPRYKIIEKRQSVAFWCNPISGHATLYWYQQILGQGPKLLIQFQNNGVVDDSQLPKDRFSAERLKGVDSTLKIQPAKLEDSAVYLCASSLLGAVNPPANNEQFFGPGTRLTVL.

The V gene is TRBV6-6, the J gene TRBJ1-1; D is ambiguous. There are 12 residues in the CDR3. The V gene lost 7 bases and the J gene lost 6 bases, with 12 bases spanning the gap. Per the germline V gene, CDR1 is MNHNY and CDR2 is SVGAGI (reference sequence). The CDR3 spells CASMRVIAEAFF. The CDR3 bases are TGTGCCAGCATGCGGGTTATAGCTGAAGCTTTCTTT.

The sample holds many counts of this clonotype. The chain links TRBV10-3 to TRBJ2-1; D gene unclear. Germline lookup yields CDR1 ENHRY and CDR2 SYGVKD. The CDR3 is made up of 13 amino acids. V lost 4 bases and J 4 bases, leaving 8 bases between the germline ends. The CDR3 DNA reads TGTGCCATCAGTGTAACCCCATACAATGAGCAGTTCTTC. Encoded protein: CAISVTPYNEQFF.

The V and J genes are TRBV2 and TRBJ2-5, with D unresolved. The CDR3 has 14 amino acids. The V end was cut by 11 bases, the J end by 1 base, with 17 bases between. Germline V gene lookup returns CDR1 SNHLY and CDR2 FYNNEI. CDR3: CACRGSPSQETQYF. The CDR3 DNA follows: TGTGCCTGCCGAGGTTCCCCGAGCCAAGAGACCCAGTACTTC.

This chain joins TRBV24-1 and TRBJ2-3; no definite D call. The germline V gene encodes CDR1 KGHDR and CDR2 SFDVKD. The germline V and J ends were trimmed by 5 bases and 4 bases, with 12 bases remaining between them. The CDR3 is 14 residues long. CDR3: CATSALLLPDTQYF. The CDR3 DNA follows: TGTGCCACCAGTGCATTGTTATTGCCAGATACGCAGTATTTT.

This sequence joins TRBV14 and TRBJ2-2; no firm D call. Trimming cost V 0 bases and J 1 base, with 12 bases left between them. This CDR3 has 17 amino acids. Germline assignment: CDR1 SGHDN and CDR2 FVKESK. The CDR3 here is CASSQDRAKRNTGELFF. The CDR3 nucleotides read TGTGCCAGCAGCCAAGATCGAGCGAAGCGGAACACCGGGGAGCTGTTTTTT.

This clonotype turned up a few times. The CDR3 protein is CAITPTGSSYEQYF. The CDR3 DNA reads as TGTGCCATCACCCCAACCGGGAGCTCCTACGAGCAGTACTTC. The chain has TRBV10-3 and TRBJ2-7; TRBD2 might be the D (6 bases). The CDR3 totals 14 residues. Looked up from germline, CDR1 is ENHRY and CDR2 is SYGVKD. Trimming left V 7 bases short and J 0 bases short, with 13 bases between.

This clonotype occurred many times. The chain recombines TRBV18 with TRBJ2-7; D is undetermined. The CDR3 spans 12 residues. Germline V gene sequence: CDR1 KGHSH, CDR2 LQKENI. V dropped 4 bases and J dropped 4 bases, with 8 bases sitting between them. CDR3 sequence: CASSLDWYEQYF. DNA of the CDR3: TGTGCCAGCTCACTTGACTGGTACGAGCAGTACTTC. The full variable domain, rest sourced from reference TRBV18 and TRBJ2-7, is NAGVMQNPRHLVRRRGQEARLRCSPMKGHSHVYWYRQLPEEGLKFMVYLQKENIIDESGMPKERFSAEFPKEGPSILRIQQVVRGDSAAYFCASSLDWYEQYFGPGTRLTVT.

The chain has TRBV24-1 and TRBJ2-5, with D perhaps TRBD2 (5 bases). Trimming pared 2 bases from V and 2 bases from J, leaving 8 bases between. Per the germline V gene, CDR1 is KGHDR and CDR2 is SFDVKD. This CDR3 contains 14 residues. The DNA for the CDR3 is TGTGCCACCAGTGATTCGACTAAACAAGAGACCCAGTACTTC. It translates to CATSDSTKQETQYF.

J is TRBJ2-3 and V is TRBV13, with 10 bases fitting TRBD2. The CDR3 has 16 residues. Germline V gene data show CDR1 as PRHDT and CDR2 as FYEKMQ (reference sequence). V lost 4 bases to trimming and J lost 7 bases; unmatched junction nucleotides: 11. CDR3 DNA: TGTGCCAGCAGCTGGCTGGGACTAGCGTTATTAAATACGCAGTATTTT. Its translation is CASSWLGLALLNTQYF.

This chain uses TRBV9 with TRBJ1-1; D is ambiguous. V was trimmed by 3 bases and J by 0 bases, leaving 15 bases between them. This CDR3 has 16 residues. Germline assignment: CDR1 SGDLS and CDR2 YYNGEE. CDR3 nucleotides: TGTGCCAGCAGCGCGACATCTACCCGAATGAACACTGAAGCTTTCTTT. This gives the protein CASSATSTRMNTEAFF.